This TCR beta chain was captured by sequencing in a study of prognosis after radiotherapy for stage I lung cancer. The wider study: Patient ages ran from roughly 50 to 84, with a median of approximately 74 years, and the group had 13 men and several women. No patients got concurrent therapy with stereotactic body radiotherapy. Study-level findings and limits: With medians of approximately 9,600 versus 7,200, unique TCR clone counts fell after stereotactic body radiation therapy.

In regard to this clonotype: Its antigen is unidentified. Its ends do not fully match the called genes, so a read error is possible.

Genomic DNA provided the template from which TCR beta CDR3 was amplified by two-round multiplex PCR. The authors ran first-round PCR with primers specific to each TRBV and TRBJ gene. PCR proceeded to a second round, and that round used universal primers. TCRdb fed the multiplex PCR reads into MiXCR, producing one record per CDR3 protein. The sample has 9,500 to 13,000 distinct CDR3 sequences, roughly 50% seen once. The sample consisted of PBMCs, taken before or after stereotactic body radiation therapy (not recorded which). This clonotype was obtained from a donor aged 50 or older with non-small cell lung cancer.

CDR3 sequence (DNA): TGTGCCAGCAGCGTCACTAGCGGGAAAATTGTCTACGAGCAGCACTTC. Residues: CASSVTSGKIVYEQHF. The chain combines TRBV6-2 or TRBV6-3 with TRBJ2-7, with 10 nucleotides matching TRBD2. CDR1 and CDR2 (germline): MNHEY, SVGEGT. The length of the CDR3 is 16 residues.